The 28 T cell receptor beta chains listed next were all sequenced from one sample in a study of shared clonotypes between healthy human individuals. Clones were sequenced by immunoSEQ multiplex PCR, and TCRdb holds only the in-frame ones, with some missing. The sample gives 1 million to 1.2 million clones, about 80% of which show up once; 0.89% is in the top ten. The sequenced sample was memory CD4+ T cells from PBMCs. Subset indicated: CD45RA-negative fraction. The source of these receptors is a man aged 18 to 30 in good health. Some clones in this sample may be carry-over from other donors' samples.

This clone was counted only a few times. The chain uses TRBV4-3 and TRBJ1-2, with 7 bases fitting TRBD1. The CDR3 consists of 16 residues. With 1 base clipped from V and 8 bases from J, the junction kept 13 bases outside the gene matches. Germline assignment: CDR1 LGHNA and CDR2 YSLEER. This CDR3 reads CASSQVTWDSRGGYTF. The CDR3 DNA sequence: TGCGCCAGCAGCCAAGTTACGTGGGACAGCCGAGGAGGCTACACCTTC.

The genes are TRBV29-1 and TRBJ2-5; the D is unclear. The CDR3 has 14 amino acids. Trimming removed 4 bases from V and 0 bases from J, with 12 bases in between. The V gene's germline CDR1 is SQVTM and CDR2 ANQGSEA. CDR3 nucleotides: TGCAGCGTTGTGAGCACCCAGAACCAAGAGACCCAGTACTTC. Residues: CSVVSTQNQETQYF. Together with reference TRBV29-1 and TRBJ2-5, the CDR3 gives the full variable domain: SAVISQKPSRDICQRGTSLTIQCQVDSQVTMMFWYRQQPGQSLTLIATANQGSEATYESGFVIDKFPISRPNLTFSTLTVSNMSPEDSSIYLCSVVSTQNQETQYFGPGTRLLVL.

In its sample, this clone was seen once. CDR3 sequence reads: CASSLPSVYGYTF. The CDR3 DNA reads as TGCGCCAGCAGCTTGCCCTCCGTCTATGGCTACACCTTC. The chain carries TRBV5-1 and TRBJ1-2; no clear D. V lost 1 base to trimming and J lost 4 bases, with 8 bases between them. The CDR3 totals 13 residues. Germline CDR1 SGHRS, CDR2 YFSETQ.

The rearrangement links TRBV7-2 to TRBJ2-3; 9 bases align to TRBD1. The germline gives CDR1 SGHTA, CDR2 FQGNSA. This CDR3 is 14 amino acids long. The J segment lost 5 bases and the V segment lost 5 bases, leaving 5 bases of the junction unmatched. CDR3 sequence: CASSADRGRDTQYF. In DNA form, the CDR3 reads TGTGCCAGCAGCGCGGACAGGGGAAGAGATACGCAGTATTTT. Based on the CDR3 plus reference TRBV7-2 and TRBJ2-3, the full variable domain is GAGVSQSPSNKVTEKGKDVELRCDPISGHTALYWYRQSLGQGLEFLIYFQGNSAPDKSGLPSDRFSAERTGGSVSTLTIQRTQQEDSAVYLCASSADRGRDTQYFGPGTRLTVL.

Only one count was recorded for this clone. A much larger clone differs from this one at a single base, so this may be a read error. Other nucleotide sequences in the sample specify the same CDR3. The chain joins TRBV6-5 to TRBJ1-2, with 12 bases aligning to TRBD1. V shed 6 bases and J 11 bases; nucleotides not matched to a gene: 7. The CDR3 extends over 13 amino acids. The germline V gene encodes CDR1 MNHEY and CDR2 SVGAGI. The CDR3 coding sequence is TGTGCCAGCAGCGTGGGGACAGGGGGCGGTTACACCTTC. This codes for CASSVGTGGGYTF.

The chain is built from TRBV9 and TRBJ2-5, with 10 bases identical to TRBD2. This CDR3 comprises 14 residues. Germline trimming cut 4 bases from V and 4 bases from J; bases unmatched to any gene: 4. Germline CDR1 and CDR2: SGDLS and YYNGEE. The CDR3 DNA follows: TGTGCCAGCAGCAGGGTAGCGGGAGGAGAGACCCAGTACTTC. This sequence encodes CASSRVAGGETQYF.

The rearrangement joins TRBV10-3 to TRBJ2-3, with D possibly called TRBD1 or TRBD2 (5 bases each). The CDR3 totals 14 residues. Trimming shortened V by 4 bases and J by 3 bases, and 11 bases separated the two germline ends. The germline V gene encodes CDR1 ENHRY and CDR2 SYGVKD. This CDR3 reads CAISGQRKTDTQYF. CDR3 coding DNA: TGTGCCATCAGTGGACAGCGGAAGACAGATACGCAGTATTTT.

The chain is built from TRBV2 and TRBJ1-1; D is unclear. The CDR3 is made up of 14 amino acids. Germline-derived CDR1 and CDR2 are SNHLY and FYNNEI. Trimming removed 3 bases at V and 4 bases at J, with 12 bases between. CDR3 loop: CASSDLAAVTEAFF. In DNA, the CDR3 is TGTGCCAGCAGTGATTTAGCGGCCGTCACTGAAGCTTTCTTT.

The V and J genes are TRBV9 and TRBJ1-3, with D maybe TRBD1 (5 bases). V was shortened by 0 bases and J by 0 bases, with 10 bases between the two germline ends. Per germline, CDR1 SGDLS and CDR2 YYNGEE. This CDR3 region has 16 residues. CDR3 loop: CASSVGGVSSGNTIYF. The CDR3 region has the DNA TGTGCCAGCAGCGTAGGGGGGGTGAGCTCTGGAAACACCATATATTTT. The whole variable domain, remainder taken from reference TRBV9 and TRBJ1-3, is DSGVTQTPKHLITATGQRVTLRCSPRSGDLSVYWYQQSLDQGLQFLIQYYNGEERAKGNILERFSAQQFPDLHSELNLSSLELGDSALYFCASSVGGVSSGNTIYFGEGSWLTVV.

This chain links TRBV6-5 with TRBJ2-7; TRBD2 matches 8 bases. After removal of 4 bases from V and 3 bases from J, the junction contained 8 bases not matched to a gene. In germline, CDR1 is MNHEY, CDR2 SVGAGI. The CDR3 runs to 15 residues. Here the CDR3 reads CASSWDRGRNYEQYF. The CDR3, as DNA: TGTGCCAGCAGTTGGGATCGCGGGAGGAACTACGAGCAGTACTTC.

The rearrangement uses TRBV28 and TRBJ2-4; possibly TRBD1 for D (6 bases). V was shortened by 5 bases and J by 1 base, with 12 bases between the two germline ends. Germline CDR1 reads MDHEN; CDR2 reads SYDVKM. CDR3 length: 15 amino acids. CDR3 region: CASSPGVRAKNIQYF. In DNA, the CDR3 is TGTGCCAGCAGTCCAGGGGTGAGGGCCAAAAACATTCAGTACTTC. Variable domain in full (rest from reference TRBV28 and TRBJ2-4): DVKVTQSSRYLVKRTGEKVFLECVQDMDHENMFWYRQDPGLGLRLIYFSYDVKMKEKGDIPEGYSVSREKKERFSLILESASTNQTSMYLCASSPGVRAKNIQYFGAGTRLSVL.

CDR3 coding DNA: TGTGCCAGCAGCCAGGGACGGGTCCCTTACACCGGGGAGCTGTTTTTT. Its translation: CASSQGRVPYTGELFF. The gene calls are TRBV11-2 and TRBJ2-2; possibly TRBD1 or TRBD2 for D (5 bases each). This CDR3 comprises 16 residues. Germline CDR1 SGHAT, CDR2 FQNNGV. V lost 5 bases and J lost 3, with 16 bases in between.

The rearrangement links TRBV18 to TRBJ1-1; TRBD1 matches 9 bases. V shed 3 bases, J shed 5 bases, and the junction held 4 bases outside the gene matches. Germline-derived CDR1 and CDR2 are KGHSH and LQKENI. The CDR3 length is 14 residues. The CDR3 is CASSPRTGVTEAFF. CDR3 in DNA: TGTGCCAGCTCACCCCGGACAGGGGTTACTGAAGCTTTCTTT. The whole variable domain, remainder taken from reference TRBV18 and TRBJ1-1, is NAGVMQNPRHLVRRRGQEARLRCSPMKGHSHVYWYRQLPEEGLKFMVYLQKENIIDESGMPKERFSAEFPKEGPSILRIQQVVRGDSAAYFCASSPRTGVTEAFFGQGTRLTVV.

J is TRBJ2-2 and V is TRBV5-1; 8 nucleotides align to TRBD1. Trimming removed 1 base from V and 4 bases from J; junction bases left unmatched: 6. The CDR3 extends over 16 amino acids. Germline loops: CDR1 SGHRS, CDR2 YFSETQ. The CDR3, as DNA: TGCGCCAGCAGCTTGCTGCAGGGGGCGAGCACCGGGGAGCTGTTTTTT. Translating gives CASSLLQGASTGELFF.

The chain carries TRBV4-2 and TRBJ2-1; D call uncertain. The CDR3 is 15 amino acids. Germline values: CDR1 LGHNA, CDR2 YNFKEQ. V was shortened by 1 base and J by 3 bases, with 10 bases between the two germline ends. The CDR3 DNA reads TGTGCCAGCAGCCAAGGGATTGATAGCTACAATGAGCAGTTCTTC. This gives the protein CASSQGIDSYNEQFF.

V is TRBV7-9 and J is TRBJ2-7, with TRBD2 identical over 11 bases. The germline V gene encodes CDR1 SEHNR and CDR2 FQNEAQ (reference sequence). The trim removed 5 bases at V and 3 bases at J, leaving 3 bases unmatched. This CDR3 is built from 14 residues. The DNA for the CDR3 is TGTGCCAGCAGCCCGGGACTAGCGGACTACGAGCAGTACTTC. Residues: CASSPGLADYEQYF. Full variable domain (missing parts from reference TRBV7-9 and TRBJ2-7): DTGVSQNPRHKITKRGQNVTFRCDPISEHNRLYWYRQTLGQGPEFLTYFQNEAQLEKSRLLSDRFSAERPKGSFSTLEIQRTEQGDSAMYLCASSPGLADYEQYFGPGTRLTVT.

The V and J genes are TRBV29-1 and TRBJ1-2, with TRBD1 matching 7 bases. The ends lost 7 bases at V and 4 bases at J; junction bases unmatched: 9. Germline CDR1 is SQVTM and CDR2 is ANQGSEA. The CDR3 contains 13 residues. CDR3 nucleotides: TGCAGCGCTCCCGACAGGGACCTCTATGGCTACACCTTC. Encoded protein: CSAPDRDLYGYTF.

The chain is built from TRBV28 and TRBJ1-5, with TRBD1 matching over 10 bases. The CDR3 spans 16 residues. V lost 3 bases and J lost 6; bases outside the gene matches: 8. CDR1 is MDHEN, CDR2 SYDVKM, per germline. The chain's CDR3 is CASSLPGQGLGQPQHF. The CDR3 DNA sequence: TGTGCCAGCAGTTTGCCGGGACAGGGGTTAGGTCAGCCCCAGCATTTT. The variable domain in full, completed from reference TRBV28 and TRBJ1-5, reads DVKVTQSSRYLVKRTGEKVFLECVQDMDHENMFWYRQDPGLGLRLIYFSYDVKMKEKGDIPEGYSVSREKKERFSLILESASTNQTSMYLCASSLPGQGLGQPQHFGDGTRLSIL.

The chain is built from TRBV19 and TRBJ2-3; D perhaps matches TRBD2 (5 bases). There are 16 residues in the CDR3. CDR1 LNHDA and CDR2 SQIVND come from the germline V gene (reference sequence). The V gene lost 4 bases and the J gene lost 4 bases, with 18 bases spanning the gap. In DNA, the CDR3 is TGTGCCAGTAGTACGAGCTGGCGGGTCCACCCAGATACGCAGTATTTT. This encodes CASSTSWRVHPDTQYF.

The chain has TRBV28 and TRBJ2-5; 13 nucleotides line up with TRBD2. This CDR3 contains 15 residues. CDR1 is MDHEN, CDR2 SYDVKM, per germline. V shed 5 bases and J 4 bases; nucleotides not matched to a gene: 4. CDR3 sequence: CASSTRTSGRETQYF. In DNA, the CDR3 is TGTGCCAGCAGTACCCGGACTAGCGGGAGAGAGACCCAGTACTTC.

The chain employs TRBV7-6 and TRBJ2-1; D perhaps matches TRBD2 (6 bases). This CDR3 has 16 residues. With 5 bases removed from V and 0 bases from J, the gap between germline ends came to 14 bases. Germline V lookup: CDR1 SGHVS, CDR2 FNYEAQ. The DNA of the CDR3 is TGTGCCAGCAGCATTCTAGCGAGCAGCTCCTACAATGAGCAGTTCTTC. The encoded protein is CASSILASSSYNEQFF. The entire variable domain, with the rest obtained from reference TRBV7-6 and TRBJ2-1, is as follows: GAGVSQSPRYKVTKRGQDVALRCDPISGHVSLYWYRQALGQGPEFLTYFNYEAQQDKSGLPNDRFSAERPEGSISTLTIQRTEQRDSAMYRCASSILASSSYNEQFFGPGTRLTVL.

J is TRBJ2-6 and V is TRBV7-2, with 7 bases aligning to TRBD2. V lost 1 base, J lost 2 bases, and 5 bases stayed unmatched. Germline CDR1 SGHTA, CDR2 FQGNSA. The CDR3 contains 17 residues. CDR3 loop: CASSLVAGVAGANVLTF. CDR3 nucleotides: TGTGCCAGCAGCTTAGTGGCGGGAGTTGCTGGGGCCAACGTCCTGACTTTC.

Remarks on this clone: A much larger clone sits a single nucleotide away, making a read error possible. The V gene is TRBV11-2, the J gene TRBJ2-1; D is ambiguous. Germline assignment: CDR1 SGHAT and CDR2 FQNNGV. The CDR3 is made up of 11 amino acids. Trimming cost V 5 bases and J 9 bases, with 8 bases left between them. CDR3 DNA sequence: TGTGCCAGCAGCGCGGCCGGTGAGCAGTTCTTC. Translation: CASSAAGEQFF. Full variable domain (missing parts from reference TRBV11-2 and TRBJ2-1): EAGVAQSPRYKIIEKRQSVAFWCNPISGHATLYWYQQILGQGPKLLIQFQNNGVVDDSQLPKDRFSAERLKGVDSTLKIQPAKLEDSAVYLCASSAAGEQFFGPGTRLTVL.

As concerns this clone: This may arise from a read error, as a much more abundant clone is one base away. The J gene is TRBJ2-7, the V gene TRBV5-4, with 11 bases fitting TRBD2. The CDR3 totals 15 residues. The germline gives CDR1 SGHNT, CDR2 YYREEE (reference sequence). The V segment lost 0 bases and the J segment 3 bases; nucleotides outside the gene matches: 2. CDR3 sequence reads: CASSLDGTSGYEQYF. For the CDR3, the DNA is TGTGCCAGCAGCTTGGATGGGACTAGCGGCTACGAGCAGTACTTC.

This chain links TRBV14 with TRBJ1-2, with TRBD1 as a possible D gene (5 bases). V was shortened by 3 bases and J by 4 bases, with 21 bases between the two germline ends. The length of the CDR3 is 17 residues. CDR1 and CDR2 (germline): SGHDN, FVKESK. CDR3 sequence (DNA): TGTGCCAGCAGCCACGATCAGTCCGGGACCCGAGTCTATGGCTACACCTTC. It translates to CASSHDQSGTRVYGYTF.

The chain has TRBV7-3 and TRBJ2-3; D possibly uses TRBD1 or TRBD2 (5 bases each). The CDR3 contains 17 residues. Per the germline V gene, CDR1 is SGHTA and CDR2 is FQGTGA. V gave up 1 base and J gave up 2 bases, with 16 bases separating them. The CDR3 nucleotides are TGTGCCAGCAGCTTAAGGGGGATTCGAACACACACAGATACGCAGTATTTT. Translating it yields CASSLRGIRTHTDTQYF.

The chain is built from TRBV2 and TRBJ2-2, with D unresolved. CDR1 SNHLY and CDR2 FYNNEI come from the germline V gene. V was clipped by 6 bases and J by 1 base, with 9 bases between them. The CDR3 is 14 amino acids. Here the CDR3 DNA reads TGTGCCAGCAGGGCCGAGATGAACACCGGGGAGCTGTTTTTT. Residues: CASRAEMNTGELFF.

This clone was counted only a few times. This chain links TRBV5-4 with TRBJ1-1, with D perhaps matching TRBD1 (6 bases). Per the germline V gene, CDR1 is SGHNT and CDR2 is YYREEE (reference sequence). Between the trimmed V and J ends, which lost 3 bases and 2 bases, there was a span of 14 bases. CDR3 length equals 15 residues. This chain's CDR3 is CASSSRPGVNTEAFF. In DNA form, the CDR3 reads TGTGCCAGCAGCTCCCGGCCAGGGGTTAACACTGAAGCTTTCTTT.